Listed here are 14 T cell receptor beta chains from one sample, sequenced in a study of blood T cell repertoires in COVID-19 (TCRdb year 2020). Library method: the immunoSEQ multiplex PCR assay. The clones in this table, taken by TCRdb from immuneACCESS, are in-frame only. Not every clone is retained; where verified, under half of the shortfall comes from an unresolved V gene, and the cause of the rest is unknown. This sample lists about 51,000 clones; 70% to 90% were detected once. Roughly 1.3% of the sample is taken by the ten largest. The sample comprised peripheral blood. The receptors come from a man aged 55 to 70 with acute or convalescent COVID-19.

The genes are TRBV7-2 and TRBJ2-3, with 7 bases aligning to TRBD2. With V trimmed by 5 bases and J by 4 bases, 9 bases remained unmatched. CDR1 and CDR2 (germline): SGHTA, FQGNSA. There are 15 residues in the CDR3. This CDR3 is CASSLRVAGADTQYF. The CDR3 DNA follows: TGTGCCAGCAGCCTGCGGGTCGCGGGGGCAGATACGCAGTATTTT.

The V gene is TRBV11-3, the J gene TRBJ2-1; 8 positions agree with TRBD2. The ends lost 2 bases at V and 5 bases at J; junction bases unmatched: 2. The CDR3 has 14 amino acids. Per germline, CDR1 SGHNT and CDR2 YENEEA. The CDR3 here is CASSLRGGNNEQFF. The DNA for the CDR3 is TGTGCCAGCAGCTTACGGGGGGGAAACAATGAGCAGTTCTTC.

This sequence joins TRBV4-2 and TRBJ1-4; 7 positions agree with TRBD1. CDR3 length: 16 amino acids. After removal of 2 bases from V and 0 bases from J, the junction contained 3 bases not matched to a gene. CDR1 and CDR2 (germline): LGHNA, YNFKEQ. For the CDR3, the DNA is TGTGCCAGCAGCCAACCCACAGGGGCAACTAATGAAAAACTGTTTTTT. Translating gives CASSQPTGATNEKLFF.

The rearrangement uses TRBV5-5 and TRBJ1-5; 8 bases align to TRBD1. The CDR3 is made up of 14 amino acids. Looked up from germline, CDR1 is SGHKS and CDR2 is YYEKEE (reference sequence). V lost 4 bases to trimming and J lost 5 bases; unmatched junction nucleotides: 5. The CDR3 reads CASSPTTGDQPQHF. The CDR3 nucleotides read TGTGCCAGCAGCCCCACGACAGGGGATCAGCCCCAGCATTTT.

The rearrangement joins TRBV6-5 to TRBJ1-1; perhaps TRBD1 as D (5 bases). The germline gives CDR1 MNHEY, CDR2 SVGAGI. This CDR3 region has 14 residues. V lost 2 bases to trimming and J lost 5 bases, with 12 bases between them. CDR3 sequence: CASSYPGRGTEAFF. As DNA, the CDR3 is TGTGCCAGCAGTTACCCGGGGAGGGGAACTGAAGCTTTCTTT.

This chain connects TRBV29-1 to TRBJ1-3; D not certain. This CDR3 is 15 amino acids long. Germline V gives CDR1 SQVTM, CDR2 ANQGSEA. V was shortened by 4 bases and J by 0 bases, with 13 bases between the two germline ends. The CDR3 nucleotides are TGCAGCGTTGGAGGGAAGACTCTCTCTGGAAACACCATATATTTT. Its protein is CSVGGKTLSGNTIYF.

This chain uses TRBV7-9 with TRBJ2-5; D ambiguous. The CDR3 loop spans 12 amino acids. Trimming took off 3 bases at V and 2 bases at J, with 4 bases between the two ends. CDR1 and CDR2 from the germline V gene are SEHNR and FQNEAQ (reference sequence). The CDR3 reads CASSFEQETQYF. The DNA for the CDR3 is TGTGCCAGCAGCTTTGAGCAAGAGACCCAGTACTTC.

This clone was seen a single time. This sequence joins TRBV7-8 and TRBJ2-5; 7 bases fit TRBD1. V lost 5 bases, J lost 1 base, and 10 bases stayed unmatched. CDR3 length: 16 residues. Germline CDR1 reads SGHVS; CDR2 reads FQNEAQ. CDR3 amino acids: CASSHPTGVFQETQYF. In nucleotides, the CDR3 is TGTGCCAGCAGCCACCCCACAGGGGTATTCCAAGAGACCCAGTACTTC.

The chain carries TRBV28 and TRBJ1-2; D remains unclear. Germline CDR1 is MDHEN and CDR2 is SYDVKM. The CDR3 totals 15 residues. Deletions cut 7 bases from V and 3 bases from J, with 18 bases between. The CDR3 reads CASIPRTGKYYGYTF. The CDR3 DNA sequence: TGTGCCAGCATCCCCAGGACCGGGAAATACTATGGCTACACCTTC.

The chain links TRBV7-2 to TRBJ2-2, with a tentative D call TRBD2 (5 bases). This CDR3 is built from 17 residues. The V gene lost 5 bases and the J gene lost 6 bases, with 22 bases spanning the gap. Germline V gene data show CDR1 as SGHTA and CDR2 as FQGNSA. The CDR3 here is CASSQGSWELWPGELFF. The CDR3 DNA reads as TGTGCCAGCAGCCAAGGGAGCTGGGAACTTTGGCCCGGGGAGCTGTTTTTT.

The rearrangement uses TRBV29-1 and TRBJ2-5; D call uncertain. Germline V gene data show CDR1 as SQVTM and CDR2 as ANQGSEA. V shed 0 bases and J shed 1 base, with 9 bases lying between them. The CDR3 totals 14 residues. The CDR3 here is CSVEDRVLQETQYF. In nucleotides, the CDR3 is TGCAGCGTTGAAGATCGGGTCCTCCAAGAGACCCAGTACTTC.

The chain has TRBV6-2 or TRBV6-3 and TRBJ2-3; 7 positions agree with TRBD1. The CDR3 is 13 amino acids. Germline CDR1 MNHEY, CDR2 SVGEGT. Trimming removed 5 bases from V and 3 bases from J; junction bases left unmatched: 2. Here the CDR3 DNA reads TGTGCCAGCAGTAGGGGGCGGACAGATACGCAGTATTTT. It is translated as CASSRGRTDTQYF.

The chain joins TRBV5-6 to TRBJ2-7, with 8 bases matching TRBD2. J was trimmed by 6 bases and V by 3 bases; bases with no gene match: 20. Germline CDR1 SGHDT, CDR2 YYEEEE. The CDR3 is 18 residues long. The CDR3 protein is CASSSALRAGGQGGEQYF. In nucleotides, the CDR3 is TGTGCCAGCAGCTCCGCCTTGCGGGCGGGGGGCCAGGGTGGCGAGCAGTACTTC.

The chain uses TRBV10-3 and TRBJ2-1; possibly TRBD2 for D (7 bases). The germline CDR1 and CDR2 sequences are ENHRY and SYGVKD. V lost 3 bases and J 5 bases, leaving 20 bases between the germline ends. The CDR3 length is 17 residues. CDR3 residues: CAISEASGHGTNNEQFF. In DNA form, the CDR3 reads TGTGCCATCAGTGAAGCTTCGGGACACGGGACTAACAATGAGCAGTTCTTC.